One TCR beta chain is described in this entry. This specimen belongs to a study of blood T cell repertoires in COVID-19. Whole-study context: Material from acute and convalescent COVID-19 was sourced from the United States, Italy and Spain. Sources were T cells, B-cell-depleted T cells, or PBMCs; the material itself was cDNA or gDNA.

Germline CDR1 reads LGHDT; CDR2 reads YNNKEL (reference sequence). Trimming removed 1 base from V and 0 bases from J, with 9 bases in between. The length of the CDR3 is 16 residues. Profiling relied on immunoSEQ multiplex PCR, and the TCRdb table lists in-frame clones only, not all of them. The table has 50,000 to 65,000 clones, around 82% seen once; the top ten hold roughly 6.3%. This clonotype was obtained from a human donor in a cohort sampled during active COVID-19. The sequenced sample was peripheral blood. The V call is TRBV3-1 (or the pseudogene TRBV3-2), the J call TRBJ2-2; D perhaps matches TRBD1 (6 bases). CDR3 in amino acids: CASSQVEGANTGELFF. As DNA, the CDR3 is TGTGCCAGCAGCCAAGTCGAGGGGGCGAACACCGGGGAGCTGTTTTTT.